This T cell receptor (beta chain) is from a study of cytomegalovirus exposure and HLA in healthy donors (dated by TCRdb to 2017 to 2019). Turning to the overall study: The 666 repertoires of the first cohort and the 95 to 150 validation repertoires were produced on the same platform, according to a later analysis. The aim of the study was to test whether cataloging public T cell receptors could identify signatures of past pathogen exposure. In addition to the first cohort of roughly 700 subjects, a separate validation cohort of 120 different subjects was used. High-throughput TCR immunosequencing, statistical association of individual TCRs with disease status, and machine learning were combined to predict cytomegalovirus infection status.

The donors belonged to the validation cohort of about 110 subjects, which was separate from the approximately 700-subject first cohort. Study-level results and caveats: A later analysis found that TCRs clustered in the first cohort also tended to co-occur in the 100 to 150 validation repertoires, with approximately 95% of cluster scores above 0. It was suggested by the authors that the approach could potentially be generalized to other disease states and immunological phenotypes. In vitro tests confirmed that a few of the cytomegalovirus-associated TCR beta chains recognize cytomegalovirus antigens. While some public TCRs were present in many individuals, most TCR sequences turned up only very rarely across donors. All 120 or so repertoires were used to score co-occurrence in the validation cohort in a later analysis, because that analysis had no HLA typing for the cohort. In the study, 150 to 200 TCR beta chains were listed as associated with cytomegalovirus. The classifier was reported to diagnose cytomegalovirus status with high specificity and sensitivity in both the original cohort and the validation cohort.

The germline V gene provides CDR1 SGDLS and CDR2 YYNGEE. From its cysteine to its phenylalanine, the CDR3 spans 15 amino acids. Here the CDR3 DNA is all that survives: 45 bases in frame from base 1. The germline V and J ends show losses of 0 bases and 2 bases respectively, and no gene match explains 1 base of the junction. Libraries were prepared through the immunoSEQ multiplex PCR assay. The paper's data handling went like this. A statistical classification framework was built for diagnosing cytomegalovirus status from the catalog of TCR beta chain sequences. TCRdb retrieved this table from immuneACCESS and kept in-frame rearrangements only. Not all clones are present; in checked studies, unresolved V genes account for under half, and no reason is known for the remainder. The DNA gave D and trimming, while V, J and clone size come from that table. This sample comprises around 300,000 clones, approximately 85% of them detected only once. 0.9% to 1% of the sample rests with the top ten.

As regards this clone: Its antigen remains unidentified. No quality values exist for individual bases; no much larger clone is one base distant.

The clonotype comes from a man younger than 45 in good health and CMV-seronegative. The chain employs TRBV9 and TRBJ1-5; 8 junctional bases match TRBD1. Sequenced sample: PBMCs. The DNA is TGTGCCAGCAGCGTAGGGGGACAGGGCAATCAGCCCCAGCATTTT. Translated, it gives CASSVGGQGNQPQHF. Beyond the CDR3, the reference TRBV9 and TRBJ1-5 genes provide the residues; the full variable domain reads: DSGVTQTPKHLITATGQRVTLRCSPRSGDLSVYWYQQSLDQGLQFLIQYYNGEERAKGNILERFSAQQFPDLHSELNLSSLELGDSALYFCASSVGGQGNQPQHFGDGTRLSIL.